Below, 2 T cell receptor beta chains from the same sample are listed, as sequenced in a study of blood T cells in healthy people across ages. For the second PCR, which ran for about 6 to 12 cycles, a sample-barcoded 5' primer and a J-beta primer mix were used. TCRdb recomputed calls from the 5' RACE reads with MiXCR, one row per CDR3 protein. The sample has 650,000 to 950,000 distinct CDR3 sequences; around 42% are singletons. Source material: blood. The receptors stem from a man aged 55 to 70 in good health.

The V and J genes are TRBV7-8 and TRBJ2-5, with a weak D call TRBD2 (5 bases). CDR1 and CDR2 from the germline V gene are SGHVS and FQNEAQ. The CDR3 extends over 12 amino acids. V gave up 5 bases and J gave up 11 bases, with 15 bases separating them. In nucleotides, the CDR3 is TGTGCCAGCAGCCACCAAGATGAGCGGCAGTACTTC. It translates to CASSHQDERQYF.

This chain uses TRBV6-2 or TRBV6-3 with TRBJ2-1, with D unresolved. V lost 7 bases, J lost 5 bases, and 6 bases lay in between. Per germline, CDR1 MNHEY and CDR2 SVGEGT. This CDR3 has 11 amino acids. CDR3 in DNA: TGTGCCAGCAATTCACACAATGAGCAGTTCTTC. It translates to CASNSHNEQFF.